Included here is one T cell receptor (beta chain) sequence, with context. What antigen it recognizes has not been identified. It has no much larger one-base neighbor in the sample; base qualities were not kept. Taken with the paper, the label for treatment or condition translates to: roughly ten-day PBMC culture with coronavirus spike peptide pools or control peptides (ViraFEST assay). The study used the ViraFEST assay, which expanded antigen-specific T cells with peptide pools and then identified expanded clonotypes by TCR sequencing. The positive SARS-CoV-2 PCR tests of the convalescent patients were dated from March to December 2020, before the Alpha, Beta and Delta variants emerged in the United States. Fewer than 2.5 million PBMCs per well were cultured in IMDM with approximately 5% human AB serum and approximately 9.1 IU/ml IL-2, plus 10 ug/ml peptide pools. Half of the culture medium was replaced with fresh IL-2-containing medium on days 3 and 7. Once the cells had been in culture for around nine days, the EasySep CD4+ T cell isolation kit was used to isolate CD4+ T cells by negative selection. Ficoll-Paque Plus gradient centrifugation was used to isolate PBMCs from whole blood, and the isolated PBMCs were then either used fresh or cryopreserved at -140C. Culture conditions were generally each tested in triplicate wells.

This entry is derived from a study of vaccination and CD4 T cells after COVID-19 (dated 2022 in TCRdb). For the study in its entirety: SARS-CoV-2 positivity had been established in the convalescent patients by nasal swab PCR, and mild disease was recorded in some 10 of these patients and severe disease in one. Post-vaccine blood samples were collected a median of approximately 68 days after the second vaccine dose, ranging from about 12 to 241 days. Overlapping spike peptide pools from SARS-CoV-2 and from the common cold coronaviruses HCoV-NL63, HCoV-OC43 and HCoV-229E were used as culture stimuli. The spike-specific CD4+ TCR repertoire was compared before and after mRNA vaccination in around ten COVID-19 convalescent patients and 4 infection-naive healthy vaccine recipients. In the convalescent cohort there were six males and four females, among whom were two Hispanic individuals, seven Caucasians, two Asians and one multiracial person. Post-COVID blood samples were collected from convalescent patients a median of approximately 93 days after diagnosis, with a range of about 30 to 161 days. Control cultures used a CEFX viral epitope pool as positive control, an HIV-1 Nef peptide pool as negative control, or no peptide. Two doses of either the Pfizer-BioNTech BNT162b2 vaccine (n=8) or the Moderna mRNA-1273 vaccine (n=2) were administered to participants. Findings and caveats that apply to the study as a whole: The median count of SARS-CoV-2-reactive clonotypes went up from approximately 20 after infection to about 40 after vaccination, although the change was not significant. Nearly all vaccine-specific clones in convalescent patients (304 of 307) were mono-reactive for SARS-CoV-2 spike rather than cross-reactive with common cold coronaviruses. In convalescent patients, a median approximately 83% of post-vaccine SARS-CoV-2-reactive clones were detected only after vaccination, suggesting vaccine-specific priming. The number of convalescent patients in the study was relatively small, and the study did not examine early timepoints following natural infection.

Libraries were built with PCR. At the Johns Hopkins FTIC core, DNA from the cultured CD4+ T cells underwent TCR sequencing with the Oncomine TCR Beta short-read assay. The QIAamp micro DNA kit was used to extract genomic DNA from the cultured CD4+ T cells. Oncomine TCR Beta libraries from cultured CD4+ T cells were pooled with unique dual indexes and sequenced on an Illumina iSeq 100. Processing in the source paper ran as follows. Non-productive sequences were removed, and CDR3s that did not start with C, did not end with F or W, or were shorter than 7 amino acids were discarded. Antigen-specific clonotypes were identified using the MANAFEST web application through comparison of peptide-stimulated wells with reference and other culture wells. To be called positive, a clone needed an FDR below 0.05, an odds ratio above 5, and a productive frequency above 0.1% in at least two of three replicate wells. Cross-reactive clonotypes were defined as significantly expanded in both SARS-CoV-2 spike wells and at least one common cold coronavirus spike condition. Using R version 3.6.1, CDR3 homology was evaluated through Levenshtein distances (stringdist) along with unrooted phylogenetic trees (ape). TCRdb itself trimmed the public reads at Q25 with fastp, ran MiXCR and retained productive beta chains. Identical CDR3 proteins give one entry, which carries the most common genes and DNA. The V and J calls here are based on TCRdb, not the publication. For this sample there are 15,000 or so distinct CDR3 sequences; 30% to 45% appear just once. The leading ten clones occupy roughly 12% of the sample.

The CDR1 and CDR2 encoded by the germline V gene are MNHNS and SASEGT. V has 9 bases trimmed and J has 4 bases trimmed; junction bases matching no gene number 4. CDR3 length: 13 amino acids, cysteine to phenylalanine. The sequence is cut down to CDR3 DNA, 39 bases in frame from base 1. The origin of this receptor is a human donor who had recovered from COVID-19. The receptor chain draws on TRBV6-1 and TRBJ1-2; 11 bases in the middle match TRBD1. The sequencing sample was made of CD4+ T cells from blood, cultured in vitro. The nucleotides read TGTGCCAGGGGGGACAGGGGGACCTATGGCTACACCTTC. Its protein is CARGDRGTYGYTF.